The sequence of this T cell receptor beta chain was determined in a study of vaccination effects on CD4 cells after COVID-19. Study results and limitations: Late post-vaccination, clones induced by infection and those induced by vaccine underwent marked clonal contraction. Convalescent patients in the study were few, and early post-infection timepoints were absent.

Trimming took off 3 bases at V and 1 base at J, with 10 bases between the two ends. This CDR3 contains 15 residues. CDR1 and CDR2 from the germline V gene are KGHDR and SFDVKD. Cells that had been cultured for roughly 9 days were the source of isolated CD4+ T cells. Half-medium changes using IL-2 medium occurred on days 3 and 7. TCRdb's table, derived via immunoSEQ multiplex PCR, lists solely in-frame clones and lacks some. The sample lists 50,000 to 75,000 clones; about 72% were seen once. About this clone itself: Its antigen remains unknown.

The TCR sequence derives from a human donor who had a prior SARS-CoV-2 infection. V usage is TRBV24-1 and J usage is TRBJ2-3; D might be TRBD2 (5 bases). The sample here was CD4+ T cells from PBMCs cultured without peptide, taken before COVID-19 vaccination. The CDR3 protein is CATSDPDGGTDTQYF. CDR3 nucleotide sequence: TGTGCCACCAGTGATCCCGACGGGGGCACAGATACGCAGTATTTT.